What follows are 27 T cell receptor beta chains derived from one specimen sequenced in a study of T cells in localized non-small cell lung cancer (dated by TCRdb to about 2020). The library was made by the immunoSEQ multiplex PCR assay. Entries here come from immuneACCESS through TCRdb and include only in-frame sequences with V and J called. Some clones fail to appear in such tables; in the studies checked, an unresolved V gene covers under half of the shortfall, and the cause of the remainder is unknown. The sample profile shows under 35,000 clones; about 90% of them were found once. The ten largest clonotypes hold around 2.1% of the sample. Sequencing was performed on peripheral blood, taken before any cancer treatment. These receptors were taken from a female donor older than 55 with stage I lung adenocarcinoma.

A word on this clone: This sample includes further DNA sequences coding for the same CDR3. The V gene is TRBV6-1, the J gene TRBJ2-7; D is ambiguous. CDR1 is MNHNS, CDR2 SASEGT, per germline. Trimming cost V 6 bases and J 0 bases, with 12 bases left between them. This CDR3 comprises 14 residues. The CDR3 bases are TGTGCCAGCAGAGATTCGGCTGCCTCCTACGAGCAGTACTTC. Translated: CASRDSAASYEQYF.

The rearrangement joins TRBV5-1 to TRBJ2-7; 8 bases match TRBD1. In germline, CDR1 is SGHRS, CDR2 YFSETQ. The CDR3 is made up of 15 amino acids. V was pared by 4 bases and J by 1 base, with 7 bases of the junction left unmatched. The CDR3, as DNA: TGCGCCAGCAGCCCGGGACAGGACCCTTCCTACGAGCAGTACTTC. Protein product: CASSPGQDPSYEQYF. Full variable domain (outside the CDR3, taken from reference TRBV5-1 and TRBJ2-7): KAGVTQTPRYLIKTRGQQVTLSCSPISGHRSVSWYQQTPGQGLQFLFEYFSETQRNKGNFPGRFSGRQFSNSRSEMNVSTLELGDSALYLCASSPGQDPSYEQYFGPGTRLTVT.

The chain recombines TRBV2 with TRBJ2-5, with D possibly matching TRBD2 (6 bases). V dropped 7 bases and J dropped 7 bases, with 25 bases sitting between them. The CDR3 extends over 16 amino acids. Germline V CDR1 and CDR2: SNHLY, FYNNEI. CDR3 nucleotide sequence: TGTGCCAGCACGAACCGGGTTGCGGGGAGCAGCAGGACCCAGTACTTC. The encoded protein is CASTNRVAGSSRTQYF.

J is TRBJ1-1 and V is TRBV19, with D tentatively TRBD1 (5 bases). The ends were cut back, 7 bases at V and 0 bases at J, with 9 bases in the middle. Germline assignment: CDR1 LNHDA and CDR2 SQIVND (reference sequence). This CDR3 contains 13 residues. The CDR3 nucleotides are TGTGCCAGTATGGGGACGGTGAACACTGAAGCTTTCTTT. It yields the protein CASMGTVNTEAFF.

This clone was observed once. This sequence joins TRBV9 and TRBJ2-2; D is undetermined. The CDR3 is 15 amino acids. Germline loops: CDR1 SGDLS, CDR2 YYNGEE. Deletions cut 3 bases from V and 7 bases from J, with 16 bases between. The CDR3 spells CASSATPLAGGELFF. The CDR3 DNA is TGTGCCAGCAGCGCCACCCCCCTCGCTGGCGGGGAGCTGTTTTTT.

The V and J genes are TRBV27 and TRBJ2-1; D is undetermined. This CDR3 is built from 16 residues. The V gene's germline CDR1 is MNHEY and CDR2 SMNVEV (reference sequence). The V gene lost 3 bases and the J gene lost 0 bases, with 12 bases spanning the gap. The CDR3 region has the DNA TGTGCCAGCAGTTTTACTCCGGCATCCTCCTACAATGAGCAGTTCTTC. Translating gives CASSFTPASSYNEQFF.

The chain links TRBV19 to TRBJ2-6; D may be TRBD2 (5 bases). The CDR3 has 16 residues. Deletions cut 10 bases from V and 0 bases from J, with 16 bases between. Per germline, CDR1 LNHDA and CDR2 SQIVND (reference sequence). CDR3 sequence: CATQRRGISGANVLTF. The CDR3 DNA follows: TGTGCCACCCAAAGACGGGGAATCTCTGGGGCCAACGTCCTGACTTTC.

This clone was seen a single time. This chain uses TRBV19 with TRBJ1-4; TRBD1 matches 10 bases. The V gene end was trimmed by 3 bases and the J gene end by 7 bases; junction bases not matched to a gene: 8. Germline assignment: CDR1 LNHDA and CDR2 SQIVND (reference sequence). This CDR3 comprises 16 residues. CDR3 nucleotide sequence: TGTGCCAGTAGTATCGGGACAGGGGTCGGCCCTGAAAAACTGTTTTTT. As protein: CASSIGTGVGPEKLFF.

The chain links TRBV18 to TRBJ1-5, with no clear D. The V end lost 9 bases, the J end lost 8 bases, and 2 bases lay between the germline ends. CDR1 is KGHSH and CDR2 is LQKENI in the germline V gene. CDR3 size: 8 residues. CDR3 in amino acids: CARKPQHF. The CDR3 DNA sequence: TGTGCCAGGAAGCCCCAGCATTTT.

V and J are TRBV29-1 and TRBJ1-5; D unclear. The germline V and J ends were trimmed by 4 bases and 4 bases, with 14 bases remaining between them. CDR1 and CDR2 (germline): SQVTM, ANQGSEA. The CDR3 is 14 amino acids. The CDR3 bases are TGCAGCGTTGGTCTTGGAGGAGGTAATCAGCCCCAGCATTTT. This gives the protein CSVGLGGGNQPQHF. The full variable domain, with the rest looked up from reference TRBV29-1 and TRBJ1-5, is SAVISQKPSRDICQRGTSLTIQCQVDSQVTMMFWYRQQPGQSLTLIATANQGSEATYESGFVIDKFPISRPNLTFSTLTVSNMSPEDSSIYLCSVGLGGGNQPQHFGDGTRLSIL.

The rearrangement links TRBV5-5 to TRBJ2-1, with TRBD1 matching over 9 bases. Germline V gives CDR1 SGHKS, CDR2 YYEKEE (reference sequence). With V trimmed by 4 bases and J by 9 bases, 8 bases remained unmatched. The CDR3 is 14 amino acids. The chain's CDR3 is CASSLEQGAGEQFF. The CDR3 DNA reads TGTGCCAGCAGCCTCGAACAGGGGGCTGGTGAGCAGTTCTTC.

This clone is a singleton in its sample. The genes are TRBV6-4 and TRBJ2-7; TRBD2 matches 11 bases. V lost 7 bases and J lost 3; bases outside the gene matches: 2. The germline gives CDR1 MRHNA, CDR2 SNTAGT. This CDR3 has 13 amino acids. The CDR3 sequence is CASIAGGYYEQYF. The CDR3, as DNA: TGTGCCAGCATAGCGGGGGGGTACTACGAGCAGTACTTC.

The chain uses TRBV5-4 and TRBJ2-3; TRBD2 is a possible D gene (6 bases). This CDR3 has 15 residues. Germline lookup yields CDR1 SGHNT and CDR2 YYREEE (reference sequence). Trimming cost V 0 bases and J 3 bases, with 11 bases left between them. The CDR3 sequence: CASSLGAGTTDTQYF. CDR3 coding DNA: TGTGCCAGCAGCTTGGGGGCAGGGACTACAGATACGCAGTATTTT.

The chain is built from TRBV10-3 and TRBJ2-3; 12 bases are a match to TRBD2. Germline V lookup: CDR1 ENHRY, CDR2 SYGVKD. V gave up 4 bases and J gave up 4 bases; unmatched junction bases: 3. The CDR3 runs 15 residues. The CDR3 spells CAISGLAGGPDTQYF. Written as DNA, the CDR3 is TGTGCCATCAGTGGGCTAGCGGGGGGGCCAGATACGCAGTATTTT.

The rearrangement links TRBV7-9 to TRBJ1-1; no definite D call. Germline V gives CDR1 SEHNR, CDR2 FQNEAQ (reference sequence). Trimming took 8 bases from V and 5 from J, leaving 12 bases between them. The CDR3 has 12 residues. The CDR3 DNA is TGTGCCAGCCAACCGGGTAAAACTGAAGCTTTCTTT. Residues: CASQPGKTEAFF.

The rearrangement links TRBV7-2 to TRBJ2-5; 7 bases fit TRBD1. The CDR3 totals 13 residues. The V gene end was trimmed by 5 bases and the J gene end by 5 bases; junction bases not matched to a gene: 5. Per the germline V gene, CDR1 is SGHTA and CDR2 is FQGNSA. The CDR3 DNA is TGTGCCAGCAGCCCGGGACAGCGGGAGACCCAGTACTTC. The encoded protein is CASSPGQRETQYF. Complete variable domain (other parts from reference TRBV7-2 and TRBJ2-5): GAGVSQSPSNKVTEKGKDVELRCDPISGHTALYWYRQSLGQGLEFLIYFQGNSAPDKSGLPSDRFSAERTGGSVSTLTIQRTQQEDSAVYLCASSPGQRETQYFGPGTRLLVL.

The chain recombines TRBV15 with TRBJ1-1; possibly TRBD1 for D (5 bases). Germline V gene data show CDR1 as LNHNV and CDR2 as YYDKDF (reference sequence). The CDR3 runs 16 residues. With 5 bases removed from V and 1 base from J, the gap between germline ends came to 17 bases. CDR3 DNA sequence: TGTGCCACCAGCGGTGGGACTGAAATGGGGAACACTGAAGCTTTCTTT. Residues: CATSGGTEMGNTEAFF.

The chain couples TRBV12-5 to TRBJ1-1, with 7 positions matching TRBD1. The ends lost 4 bases at V and 7 bases at J; junction bases unmatched: 9. CDR1 and CDR2 from the germline V gene are LGHNT and FRNRAP. CDR3 size: 14 residues. CDR3 residues: CASGSTGSSSEAFF. In DNA form, the CDR3 reads TGTGCTAGTGGTTCGACAGGGTCTAGTAGTGAAGCTTTCTTT.

The chain couples TRBV6-1 to TRBJ1-2, with D unclear. CDR1 and CDR2 (germline): MNHNS, SASEGT. This CDR3 has 12 amino acids. The V gene lost 3 bases and the J gene lost 8 bases, with 10 bases spanning the gap. CDR3 in DNA: TGTGCCAGCAGTGATGGGGTCGTGGGCTACACCTTC. This encodes CASSDGVVGYTF.

CDR3 region: CASTRGQSAFYGYTF. In DNA, the CDR3 is TGTGCCAGCACCCGAGGGCAGTCGGCTTTCTATGGCTACACCTTC. This chain uses TRBV7-9 with TRBJ1-2, with D unclear. This CDR3 has 15 amino acids. The V end lost 7 bases, the J end lost 4 bases, and 19 bases lay between the germline ends. Germline assignment: CDR1 SEHNR and CDR2 FQNEAQ (reference sequence).

This chain uses TRBV5-4 with TRBJ1-2, with a tentative D call TRBD1 (6 bases). Germline V gene lookup returns CDR1 SGHNT and CDR2 YYREEE (reference sequence). CDR3 size: 14 residues. V was clipped by 0 bases and J by 2 bases, with 8 bases between them. The CDR3 loop reads CASSLGQGNYGYTF. CDR3 nucleotide sequence: TGTGCCAGCAGCTTGGGGCAGGGGAACTATGGCTACACCTTC.

The rearrangement links TRBV7-9 to TRBJ1-2; 10 nucleotides line up with TRBD1. Germline V gives CDR1 SEHNR, CDR2 FQNEAQ (reference sequence). The CDR3 has 14 residues. Trimming at V came to 4 bases and at J to 8 bases, leaving 7 bases not matched to a gene. The CDR3 is CASSSPGQGIGYTF. DNA of the CDR3: TGTGCCAGCAGCTCCCCGGGACAGGGGATCGGCTACACCTTC.

The CDR3: CASSVDHSPLHF. CDR3 bases: TGTGCCAGCAGCGTAGATCATTCACCCCTCCACTTT. This chain connects TRBV9 to TRBJ1-6; no clear D. V gave up 0 bases and J gave up 8 bases, with 3 bases separating them. The CDR3 extends over 12 amino acids. The germline V gene encodes CDR1 SGDLS and CDR2 YYNGEE.

The genes are TRBV10-3 and TRBJ1-2; no definite D call. V lost 3 bases and J 7 bases, leaving 6 bases between the germline ends. The CDR3 consists of 11 residues. Per the germline V gene, CDR1 is ENHRY and CDR2 is SYGVKD. The CDR3 DNA reads TGTGCCATCAGTGATGGGGTTGGCTACACCTTC. This gives the protein CAISDGVGYTF.

The V call is TRBV10-2, the J call TRBJ1-6; tentative D call: TRBD1 (5 bases). CDR1 is WSHSY, CDR2 SAAADI, per germline. The ends were cut back, 3 bases at V and 7 bases at J, with 7 bases in the middle. The CDR3 covers 13 residues. The CDR3 DNA reads as TGCGCCAGCAGTGACAGGGAAAATTCACCCCTCCACTTT. Translating it yields CASSDRENSPLHF.

The rearrangement uses TRBV6-1 and TRBJ1-5, with D maybe TRBD1 (5 bases). The germline gives CDR1 MNHNS, CDR2 SASEGT. This CDR3 comprises 14 residues. Between the trimmed V and J ends, which lost 1 base and 4 bases, there was a span of 8 bases. The CDR3 here is CASSEGGPNQPQHF. The CDR3 coding sequence is TGTGCCAGCAGTGAAGGGGGCCCTAATCAGCCCCAGCATTTT.

The chain links TRBV28 to TRBJ1-2; D possibly corresponds to TRBD1 (5 bases). Germline assignment: CDR1 MDHEN and CDR2 SYDVKM. Trimming shortened V by 5 bases and J by 2 bases, and 9 bases separated the two germline ends. This CDR3 contains 13 residues. The CDR3 loop is CASSGGVNYGYTF. The CDR3 region has the DNA TGTGCCAGCAGTGGGGGGGTAAACTATGGCTACACCTTC.